This TCR beta chain was sequenced in a study of cytomegalovirus exposure and HLA in healthy donors. Primers: 60 Vbeta forward and 13 Jbeta reverse. Generated by immunoSEQ multiplex PCR, the TCRdb table keeps only in-frame clones and is missing some. The sample consists of 85,000 to 100,000 clones, about three quarters of them appearing once. Note on this clone: The sample carries other DNA sequences with the same CDR3.

Germline V CDR1 and CDR2: SNHLY, FYNNEI. This CDR3 region has 15 residues. Between the trimmed V and J ends, which lost 5 bases and 12 bases, there was a span of 23 bases. Sequencing was performed on PBMCs. The clonotype comes from a man aged 55 to 70 in good health and CMV-seropositive. The V and J genes are TRBV2 and TRBJ2-1; possibly TRBD2 for D (6 bases). The CDR3 sequence: CASSSGGTPTAWQFF. The CDR3 DNA reads TGTGCCAGCAGTTCCGGGGGTACGCCGACCGCTTGGCAGTTCTTC.